The T cell receptor beta chain under discussion was sequenced for a study of blood T cell repertoires in COVID-19. Only in-frame clones appear in the TCRdb table, and some are missing; sequencing was by immunoSEQ multiplex PCR. This sample has 200,000 to 250,000 clones, with roughly 90% found just once. CDR1 and CDR2 (germline): SGHTA, FQGNSA. CDR3 length: 14 amino acids. V lost 5 bases and J lost 3; bases outside the gene matches: 6. Sequencing was carried out using peripheral blood. The chain is built from TRBV7-2 and TRBJ1-2; 7 positions agree with TRBD1. This TCR was recovered from a woman in her thirties or forties with acute or convalescent COVID-19. CDR3 loop: CASSPRTGDYGYTF. CDR3 bases: TGTGCCAGCAGCCCGAGGACAGGAGACTATGGCTACACCTTC.